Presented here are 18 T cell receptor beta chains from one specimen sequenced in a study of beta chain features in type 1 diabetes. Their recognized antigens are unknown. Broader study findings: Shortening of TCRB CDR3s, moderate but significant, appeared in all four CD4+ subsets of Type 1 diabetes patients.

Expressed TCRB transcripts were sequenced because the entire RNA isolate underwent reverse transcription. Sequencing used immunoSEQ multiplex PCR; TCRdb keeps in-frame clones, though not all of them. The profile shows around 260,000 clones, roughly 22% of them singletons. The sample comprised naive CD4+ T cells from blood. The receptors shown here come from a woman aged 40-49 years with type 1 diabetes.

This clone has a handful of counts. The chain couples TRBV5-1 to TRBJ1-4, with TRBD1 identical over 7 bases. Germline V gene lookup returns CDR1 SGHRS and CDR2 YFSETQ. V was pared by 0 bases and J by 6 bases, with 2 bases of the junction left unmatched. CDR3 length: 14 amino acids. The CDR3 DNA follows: TGCGCCAGCAGCTTGGCCGGGACAGATGAAAAACTGTTTTTT. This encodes CASSLAGTDEKLFF.

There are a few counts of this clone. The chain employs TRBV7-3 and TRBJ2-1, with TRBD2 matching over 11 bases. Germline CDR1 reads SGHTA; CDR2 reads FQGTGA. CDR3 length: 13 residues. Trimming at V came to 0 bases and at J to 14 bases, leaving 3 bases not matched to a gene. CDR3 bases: TGTGCCAGCAGCTTAACACTAGCGGGAGAGGAGTTCTTC. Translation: CASSLTLAGEEFF. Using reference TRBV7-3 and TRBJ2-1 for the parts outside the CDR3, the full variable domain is GAGVSQTPSNKVTEKGKYVELRCDPISGHTALYWYRQSLGQGPEFLIYFQGTGAADDSGLPNDRFFAVRPEGSVSTLKIQRTERGDSAVYLCASSLTLAGEEFFGPGTRLTVL.

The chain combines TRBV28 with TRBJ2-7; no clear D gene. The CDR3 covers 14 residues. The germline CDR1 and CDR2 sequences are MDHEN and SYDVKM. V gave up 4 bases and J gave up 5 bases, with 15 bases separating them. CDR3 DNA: TGTGCCAGCAGTTATCACCCGGGTCTGCACGAGCAGTACTTC. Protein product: CASSYHPGLHEQYF.

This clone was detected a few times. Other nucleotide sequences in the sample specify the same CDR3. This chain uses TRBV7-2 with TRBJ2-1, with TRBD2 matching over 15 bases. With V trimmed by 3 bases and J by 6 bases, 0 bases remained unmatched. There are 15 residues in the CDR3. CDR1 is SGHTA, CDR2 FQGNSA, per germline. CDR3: CASSLGLAGGNEQFF. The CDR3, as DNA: TGTGCCAGCAGCTTGGGACTAGCGGGGGGCAATGAGCAGTTCTTC.

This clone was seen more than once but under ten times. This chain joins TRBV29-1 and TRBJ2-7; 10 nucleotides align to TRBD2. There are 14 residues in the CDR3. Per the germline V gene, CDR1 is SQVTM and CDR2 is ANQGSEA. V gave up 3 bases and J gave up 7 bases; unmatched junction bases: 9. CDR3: CSVDVAGGRREQYF. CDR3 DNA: TGCAGCGTTGACGTAGCGGGAGGTCGGCGGGAGCAGTACTTC.

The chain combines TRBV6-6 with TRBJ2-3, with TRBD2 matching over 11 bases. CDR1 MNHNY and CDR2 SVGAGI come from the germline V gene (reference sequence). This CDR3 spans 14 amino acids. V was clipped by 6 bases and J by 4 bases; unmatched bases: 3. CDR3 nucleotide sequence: TGTGCCAGCAGATATAGCGGGGGGGCAGATACGCAGTATTTT. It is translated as CASRYSGGADTQYF.

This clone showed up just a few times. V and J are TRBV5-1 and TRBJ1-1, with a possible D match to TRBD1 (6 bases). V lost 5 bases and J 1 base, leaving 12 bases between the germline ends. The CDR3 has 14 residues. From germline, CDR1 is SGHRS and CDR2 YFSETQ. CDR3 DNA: TGCGCCAGCAGGACTGCCAGGGGGAACACTGAAGCTTTCTTT. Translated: CASRTARGNTEAFF.

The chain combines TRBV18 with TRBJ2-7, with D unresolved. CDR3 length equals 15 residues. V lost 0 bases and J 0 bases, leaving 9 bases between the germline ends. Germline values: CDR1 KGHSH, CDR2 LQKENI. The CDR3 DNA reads TGTGCCAGCTCACCACCCCTTGCCAGCTCCTACGAGCAGTACTTC. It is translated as CASSPPLASSYEQYF.

In DNA, the CDR3 is TGTGCCTGGAGTACCCGAGGACGGGAGGGGACTGAAGCTTTCTTT. Its translation: CAWSTRGREGTEAFF. The chain joins TRBV30 to TRBJ1-1, with D possibly being TRBD1 (5 bases). The V end lost 2 bases, the J end lost 5 bases, and 18 bases lay between the germline ends. From germline, CDR1 is GTSNPN and CDR2 SVGIG (reference sequence). This CDR3 contains 15 residues.

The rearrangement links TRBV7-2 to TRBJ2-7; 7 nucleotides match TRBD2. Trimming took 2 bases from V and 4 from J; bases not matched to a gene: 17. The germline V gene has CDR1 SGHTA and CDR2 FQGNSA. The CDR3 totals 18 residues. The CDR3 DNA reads TGTGCCAGCAGCTTACAACTCAGCACGGGAGGTAAAGGATACGAGCAGTACTTC. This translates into CASSLQLSTGGKGYEQYF.

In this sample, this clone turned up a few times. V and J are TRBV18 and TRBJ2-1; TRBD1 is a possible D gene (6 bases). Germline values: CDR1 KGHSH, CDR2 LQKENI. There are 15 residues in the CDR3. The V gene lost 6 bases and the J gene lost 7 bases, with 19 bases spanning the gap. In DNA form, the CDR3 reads TGTGCCAGCTCCTACAAGCAGGGGCGGTTGAATGAGCAGTTCTTC. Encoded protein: CASSYKQGRLNEQFF.

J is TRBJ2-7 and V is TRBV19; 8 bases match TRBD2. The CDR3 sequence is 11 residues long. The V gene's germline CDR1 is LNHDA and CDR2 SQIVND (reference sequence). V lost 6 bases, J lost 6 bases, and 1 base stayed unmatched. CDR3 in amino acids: CASRRGAEQYF. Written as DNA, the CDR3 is TGTGCCAGTAGGCGGGGGGCCGAGCAGTACTTC.

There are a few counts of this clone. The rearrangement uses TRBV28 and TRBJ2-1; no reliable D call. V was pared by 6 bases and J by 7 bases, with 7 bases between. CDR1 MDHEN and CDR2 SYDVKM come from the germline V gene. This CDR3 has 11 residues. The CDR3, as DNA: TGTGCCAGCAGGGAGTATAATGAGCAGTTCTTC. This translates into CASREYNEQFF.

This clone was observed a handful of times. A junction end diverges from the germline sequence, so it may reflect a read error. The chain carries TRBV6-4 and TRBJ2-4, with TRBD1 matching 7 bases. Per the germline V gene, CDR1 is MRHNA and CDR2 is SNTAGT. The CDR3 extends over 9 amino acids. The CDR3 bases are TGTGCCAGCAGTACAGGGGTTGACTTC. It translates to CASSTGVDF.

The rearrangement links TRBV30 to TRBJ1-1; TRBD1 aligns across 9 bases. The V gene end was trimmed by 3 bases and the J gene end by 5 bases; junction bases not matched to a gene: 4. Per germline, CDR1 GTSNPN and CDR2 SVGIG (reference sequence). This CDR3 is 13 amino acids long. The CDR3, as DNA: TGTGCCTGGAGCGAGACAGGGGGGACTGAAGCTTTCTTT. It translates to CAWSETGGTEAFF. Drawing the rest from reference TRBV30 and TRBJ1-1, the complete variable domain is SQTIHQWPATLVQPVGSPLSLECTVEGTSNPNLYWYRQAAGRGLQLLFYSVGIGQISSEVPQNLSASRPQDRQFILSSKKLLLSDSGFYLCAWSETGGTEAFFGQGTRLTVV.

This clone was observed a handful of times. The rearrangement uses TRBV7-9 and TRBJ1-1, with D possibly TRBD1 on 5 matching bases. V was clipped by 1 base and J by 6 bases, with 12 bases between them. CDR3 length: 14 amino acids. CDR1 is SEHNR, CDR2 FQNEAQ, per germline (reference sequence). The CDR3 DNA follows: TGTGCCAGCAGCTTAGGGGAGGGGACCCCTGAAGCTTTCTTT. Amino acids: CASSLGEGTPEAFF.

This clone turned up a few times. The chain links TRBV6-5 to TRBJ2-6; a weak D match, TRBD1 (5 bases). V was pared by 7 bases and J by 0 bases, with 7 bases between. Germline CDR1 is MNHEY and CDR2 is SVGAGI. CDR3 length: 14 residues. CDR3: CASKGISGANVLTF. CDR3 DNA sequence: TGTGCCAGCAAGGGGATCTCTGGGGCCAACGTCCTGACTTTC.

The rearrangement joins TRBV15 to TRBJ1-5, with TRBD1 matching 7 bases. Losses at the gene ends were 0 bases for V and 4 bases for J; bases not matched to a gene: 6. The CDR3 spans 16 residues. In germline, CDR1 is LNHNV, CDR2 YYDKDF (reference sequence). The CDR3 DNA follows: TGTGCCACCAGCAGAGATCGTGGGACAGCAAATCAGCCCCAGCATTTT. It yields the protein CATSRDRGTANQPQHF.